A selection of T cell receptor beta chains follows, all from one sample in a study of cytomegalovirus exposure and HLA in healthy donors. Repertoires were generated with immunoSEQ multiplex PCR, while TCRdb's copy carries only in-frame clones and drops some. The sample lists about 130,000 clones; just over 70% were seen once. Sequencing was done on a sample of PBMCs. The receptor set was obtained from a woman aged 55-69 years in good health and CMV-seropositive. CDR3s include the opening cysteine and the closing phenylalanine or tryptophan. D genes are given only for firm matches. A clone size is listed for some rows: how often the clone was seen (once, few, many), or a class if it is expanded.

j_call clone_size d_call v_call cdr3_nt cdr3_aa
TRBJ2-2 - TRBD1 TRBV5-1 TGCGCCAGCAGCGCGGGACAGGGGATGTTTGGTGTGCTGTTTTTT CASSAGQGMFGVLFF
TRBJ1-2 - TRBD1 TRBV2 TGTGCCAGCGGTCAAAGGACAGGTGGATATGGCTACACCTTC CASGQRTGGYGYTF
TRBJ1-1 - TRBD1 TRBV5-1 TGCGCCAGCAGCCGAGGACAGGGGGGAGGAGAAGCTTTCTTT CASSRGQGGGEAFF
TRBJ1-1 - - TRBV7-9 TGTTCCAGCAGCTTAATATCCAGGTCGAACACTGAAGCTTTCTTT CSSSLISRSNTEAFF
TRBJ2-7 - TRBD1 TRBV5-6 TGTGCCAGCCTTCTAAGGACAGGGTCCTACGAGCAGTACTTC CASLLRTGSYEQYF
TRBJ2-1 - TRBD2 TRBV13 TGTGCCAGCAGCCGGAGCGGGGCCAATGAGCAGTTCTTC CASSRSGANEQFF
TRBJ2-7 - TRBD2 TRBV5-4 TGTGCCAGCAGCTCTTTAGCGGGACTACGGTCCGAGCAGTACTTC CASSSLAGLRSEQYF
TRBJ1-1 - - TRBV27 TGTGCCAGCCAAGACAGCGTCTACACTGAAGCTTTCTTT CASQDSVYTEAFF
TRBJ2-5 once - TRBV6-5 TGTGCCAGCAGTTACGCAGCGAACCGACAAGAGACCCAGTACTTC CASSYAANRQETQYF
TRBJ2-5 - - TRBV9 TGTGCCAGCAGCGATTTAAGCGGGCCTCGGGAGACCCAGTACTTC CASSDLSGPRETQYF
TRBJ2-1 once - TRBV7-3 TGTGCCAGCAGCCCTTCGTCGGGGTCGGACAATGAGCAGTTCTTC CASSPSSGSDNEQFF
TRBJ2-7 - TRBD1 TRBV27 TGTGCCAGCAGTTTATATAGGGACAGGACCACTGCGACGTACTTC CASSLYRDRTTATYF
TRBJ2-2 - TRBD2 TRBV7-3 TGTGCCAGCAAAGCGGGGGTCAGCACCGGGGAGCTGTTTTTT CASKAGVSTGELFF
TRBJ2-4 - TRBD2 TRBV5-1 TGCGCCAGCAGCTCGAGGACTAGCGGGGGTACCAAAAACATTCAGTACTTC CASSSRTSGGTKNIQYF
TRBJ2-7 - - TRBV11-2 TGTGCCAGCAGCTTATTCCTCCAGGGGGGTTCTTACGAGCAGTACTTC CASSLFLQGGSYEQYF
TRBJ1-4 - - TRBV29-1 TGCAGCGCCCAACGGGGACTTGGGGAAAAACTGTTTTTT CSAQRGLGEKLFF
TRBJ2-2 - TRBD1 TRBV12-5 TGTGCTAGTGGTTTGCAGGGGGCGGACACCGGGGAGCTGTTTTTT CASGLQGADTGELFF
TRBJ1-4 - TRBD1 TRBV10-3 TGTGCCATCAGTGACGGGACAGTGCCAGGACTGTTTTTT CAISDGTVPGLFF
TRBJ2-7 - - TRBV2 TGTGCCAGCAGTGCACTTAGGAGCTCCTACGAGCAGTACTTC CASSALRSSYEQYF
TRBJ1-6 - TRBD1 TRBV5-6 TGTGCCAGCAGACCCTCCTTACAGGGGCCGGGTCCCTATAATTCACCCCTCCACTTT CASRPSLQGPGPYNSPLHF
TRBJ1-2 - - TRBV6-1 TGTGCCAGCAGTGAATTTGCAGAGGGCTATGGCTACACCTTC CASSEFAEGYGYTF
TRBJ1-5 - TRBD1 TRBV7-2 TGTGCCAGCAGCGCATGGACAGGGCAGAATCAGCCCCAGCATTTT CASSAWTGQNQPQHF
TRBJ2-7 - TRBD1 TRBV6-5 TGTGCCAGCAGATCCCCAGACAGGGGCTCCGACGAGCAGTACTTC CASRSPDRGSDEQYF
TRBJ2-5 - TRBD2 TRBV10-2 TGCGCCAGCAGTCCTGTAGCGGGGGGGACCCAGTACTTC CASSPVAGGTQYF
TRBJ1-1 - TRBD1 TRBV7-3 TGTGCCAGCACCTTTGGACAGGGGAACACTGAAGCTTTCTTT CASTFGQGNTEAFF
TRBJ1-5 - - TRBV5-6 TGTGCCAGCAGCCCAGCCGGACAGATTGATAGCAATCAGCCCCAGCATTTT CASSPAGQIDSNQPQHF
TRBJ1-3 - - TRBV14 TGTGCCAGTAATTTCCCTGGAAACACCATATATTTT CASNFPGNTIYF
TRBJ1-1 - - TRBV6-5 TGTGCCAGCAGTTACTTTGACAGACTAGGTGAAGCTTTCTTT CASSYFDRLGEAFF
TRBJ2-5 - - TRBV2 TGTGCCAGCAGTGAAGGAGAGCAGTACTTC CASSEGEQYF
TRBJ1-1 - - TRBV5-1 TGCGCCAGCAGCTTGCCCGTTGACACTGAAGCTTTCTTT CASSLPVDTEAFF
TRBJ1-2 - - TRBV27 TGTGCCAGCAGTCAGCGACAGCCTAACTATGGCTACACCTTC CASSQRQPNYGYTF